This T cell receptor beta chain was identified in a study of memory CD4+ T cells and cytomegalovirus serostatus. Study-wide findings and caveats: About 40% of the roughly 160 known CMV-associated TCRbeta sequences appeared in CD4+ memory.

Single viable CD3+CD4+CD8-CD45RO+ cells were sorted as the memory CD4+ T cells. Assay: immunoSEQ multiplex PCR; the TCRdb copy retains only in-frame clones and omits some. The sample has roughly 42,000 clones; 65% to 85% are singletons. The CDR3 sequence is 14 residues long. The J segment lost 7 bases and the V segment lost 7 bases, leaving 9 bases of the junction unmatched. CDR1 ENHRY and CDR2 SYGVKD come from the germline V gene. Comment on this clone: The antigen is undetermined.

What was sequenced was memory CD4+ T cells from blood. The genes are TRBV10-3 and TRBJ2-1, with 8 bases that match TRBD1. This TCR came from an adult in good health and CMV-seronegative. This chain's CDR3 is CAITPGQARNEQFF. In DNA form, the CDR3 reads TGTGCCATCACCCCGGGACAGGCACGGAATGAGCAGTTCTTC.